The present T cell receptor (beta chain) was sequenced within a study of ipilimumab plus nivolumab after autologous stem cell transplantation. Overall study context: Median doses per patient: about five ipilimumab, 8 or 9 nivolumab.

This clone has a handful of counts. This CDR3 is 14 amino acids long. CDR1 and CDR2 from the germline V gene are SQVTM and ANQGSEA. V was pared by 6 bases and J by 5 bases, with 19 bases between. Produced via immunoSEQ multiplex PCR; TCRdb's table is partial and in-frame only. The sample comprises under 25,000 clones, roughly four fifths of which are singletons, and about 6.4% rests with the top ten. Starting 14 to 28 days after autologous transplant, ipilimumab 1 mg/kg was given. Dosing: nivolumab 3 mg/kg IV, weeks 1, 4, 7, 10, then every two weeks to week 26. This chain connects TRBV29-1 to TRBJ2-5; D may be TRBD1 or TRBD2 (5 bases each). The sequenced sample was PBMCs, obtained in a trial of ipilimumab plus nivolumab as post-transplant consolidation. This receptor was taken from a male donor with diffuse large B-cell lymphoma. Written as DNA, the CDR3 is TGCAGCGTCATACGTTATGAGGGGAAGGAGACCCAGTACTTC. It translates to CSVIRYEGKETQYF.